The 21 T cell receptor beta chains given below trace back to one sample, sequenced in a study of blood T cell repertoires in COVID-19. Assay: immunoSEQ multiplex PCR; the TCRdb copy retains only in-frame clones and omits some. The data hold 380,000 or so clones, with more than 70% observed a single time. The specimen was PBMCs or T cells enriched from blood (not recorded which). The receptors originated from a man aged 30 to 45 who had recovered from COVID-19.

The V call is TRBV19, the J call TRBJ2-5; no clear D. CDR1 is LNHDA and CDR2 is SQIVND in the germline V gene (reference sequence). There are 14 residues in the CDR3. Deletions cut 2 bases from V and 6 bases from J, with 13 bases between. The chain's CDR3 is CASSISAGRQTQYF. The CDR3 nucleotides read TGTGCCAGTAGTATAAGTGCAGGAAGGCAGACCCAGTACTTC.

The J gene is TRBJ2-5, the V gene TRBV25-1; 15 bases match TRBD2. This CDR3 contains 16 residues. Germline V lookup: CDR1 MGHDK, CDR2 SYGVNS. Germline trimming cut 3 bases from V and 4 bases from J; bases unmatched to any gene: 3. The CDR3 sequence: CASSEGLAGGRETQYF. The CDR3 DNA reads TGTGCCAGCAGTGAGGGACTAGCGGGGGGAAGAGAGACCCAGTACTTC.

CDR3 sequence reads: CASSSRRMTPAYEQYF. The DNA for the CDR3 is TGTGCCAGCAGCTCCCGACGGATGACTCCCGCATACGAGCAGTACTTC. The chain joins TRBV7-8 to TRBJ2-7; D is uncertain. Trimming removed 4 bases from V and 4 bases from J, with 20 bases in between. The CDR3 has 16 amino acids. Germline-derived CDR1 and CDR2 are SGHVS and FQNEAQ.

The rearrangement joins TRBV10-2 to TRBJ1-2; D not resolved. The ends were cut back, 2 bases at V and 8 bases at J, with 12 bases in the middle. Germline CDR1 WSHSY, CDR2 SAAADI. The CDR3 loop spans 13 amino acids. Here the CDR3 DNA reads TGCGCCAGCAGTGAGGTAGACATCAACGGCTACACCTTC. Translated, it gives CASSEVDINGYTF.

The chain couples TRBV7-9 to TRBJ2-3; TRBD1 might be the D (6 bases). The CDR3 is 19 amino acids. Germline V gene lookup returns CDR1 SEHNR and CDR2 FQNEAQ (reference sequence). V gave up 5 bases and J gave up 1 base, with 25 bases separating them. CDR3 residues: CASSPTPLITTGRTDTQYF. The CDR3 DNA sequence: TGTGCCAGCAGCCCTACACCCTTAATAACGACAGGTCGCACAGATACGCAGTATTTT.

The V gene is TRBV7-8, the J gene TRBJ2-2, with TRBD1 as a possible D gene (5 bases). Trimming pared 5 bases from V and 3 bases from J, leaving 22 bases between. The CDR3 length is 18 residues. Germline V CDR1 and CDR2: SGHVS, FQNEAQ. The CDR3 DNA reads TGTGCCAGCAGCCGGGTCGGCGACAGTCTTTATCACACCGGGGAGCTGTTTTTT. This codes for CASSRVGDSLYHTGELFF.

The chain recombines TRBV2 with TRBJ2-5; the D gene is possibly TRBD1 (5 bases). This CDR3 has 16 amino acids. Per germline, CDR1 SNHLY and CDR2 FYNNEI. V shed 3 bases and J shed 7 bases, with 21 bases lying between them. The CDR3 DNA reads TGTGCCAGCAGTGAGGAAAGGGGCCTGGTGGTTGTGACCCAGTACTTC. This sequence encodes CASSEERGLVVVTQYF.

The CDR3, as DNA: TGTGCCTGGAGCTCCTCAGGGGGTCACTATGGCTACACCTTC. Its translation is CAWSSSGGHYGYTF. The rearrangement uses TRBV30 and TRBJ1-2, with 7 bases matching TRBD1. The CDR3 sequence is 14 residues long. Germline V lookup: CDR1 GTSNPN, CDR2 SVGIG (reference sequence). V dropped 3 bases and J dropped 3; count of bases not matched to a gene: 7. Full variable domain (remainder filled in from reference TRBV30 and TRBJ1-2): SQTIHQWPATLVQPVGSPLSLECTVEGTSNPNLYWYRQAAGRGLQLLFYSVGIGQISSEVPQNLSASRPQDRQFILSSKKLLLSDSGFYLCAWSSSGGHYGYTFGSGTRLTVV.

The rearrangement links TRBV4-1 to TRBJ1-2, with D perhaps matching TRBD1 (5 bases). This CDR3 comprises 15 residues. CDR1 and CDR2 from the germline V gene are MGHRA and YSYEKL. With 0 bases removed from V and 7 bases from J, the gap between germline ends came to 15 bases. In nucleotides, the CDR3 is TGCGCCAGCAGCCAAGATTGGGGCGGAATGCTTGGCTACACCTTC. This codes for CASSQDWGGMLGYTF.

The count of this clone is one. This chain uses TRBV6-5 with TRBJ1-2; TRBD1 matches at 8 bases. This CDR3 is built from 15 residues. J lost 4 bases, V lost 6 bases, and 10 bases had no gene match. CDR1 and CDR2 from the germline V gene are MNHEY and SVGAGI. CDR3 DNA: TGTGCCAGCAGCCAGGGGACAGGCTTTTCCTATGGCTACACCTTC. Translating gives CASSQGTGFSYGYTF.

This clone has just one count. CDR3 region: CASSLTLRGGPHNEQFF. In DNA, the CDR3 is TGCGCCAGCAGCCTCACTTTGCGGGGGGGCCCCCACAATGAGCAGTTCTTC. V is TRBV4-1 and J is TRBJ2-1; 9 nucleotides line up with TRBD2. This CDR3 contains 17 residues. Germline V gene sequence: CDR1 MGHRA, CDR2 YSYEKL. V lost 4 bases and J lost 5; bases outside the gene matches: 12.

The chain carries TRBV20-1 and TRBJ1-1; TRBD1 agrees at 7 bases. Trimming cost V 4 bases and J 7 bases; bases outside gene matches: 3. This CDR3 contains 11 residues. Germline V gene sequence: CDR1 DFQATT, CDR2 SNEGSKA (reference sequence). This CDR3 is CSANRGGEAFF. CDR3 DNA sequence: TGCAGTGCTAACAGGGGAGGTGAAGCTTTCTTT.

The chain uses TRBV27 and TRBJ1-5; possibly TRBD1 for D (5 bases). The CDR3 runs to 15 residues. Germline loops: CDR1 MNHEY, CDR2 SMNVEV (reference sequence). Trimming cost V 6 bases and J 3 bases, with 15 bases left between them. The CDR3 DNA reads as TGTGCCAGCAGCTTAATCGGGGGTGACAATCAGCCCCAGCATTTT. Its translation: CASSLIGGDNQPQHF.

The genes are TRBV7-2 and TRBJ2-3, with 7 bases aligning to TRBD2. J gave up 4 bases and V 1 base, and 2 bases lay outside the gene matches. The germline V gene encodes CDR1 SGHTA and CDR2 FQGNSA. CDR3 size: 14 residues. CDR3 nucleotides: TGTGCCAGCAGCTTAGGAACTAGCGCAGATACGCAGTATTTT. Its protein product is CASSLGTSADTQYF.

The rearrangement joins TRBV6-6 to TRBJ1-4; TRBD1 aligns across 9 bases. Germline values: CDR1 MNHNY, CDR2 SVGAGI (reference sequence). This CDR3 comprises 14 residues. Losses at the gene ends were 5 bases for V and 8 bases for J; bases not matched to a gene: 6. DNA for the CDR3: TGTGCCAGCAGTGACAGGGGGGAGCAGGAAAAACTGTTTTTT. Translating it yields CASSDRGEQEKLFF.

As regards this clone: The sample holds other DNA sequences that translate to the same CDR3. This rearrangement joins TRBV12-3 or TRBV12-4 to TRBJ2-1; D is unclear. The CDR3 extends over 12 amino acids. V was pared by 2 bases and J by 9 bases, with 8 bases between. The CDR3 reads CASSLPPGEQFF. DNA of the CDR3: TGTGCCAGCAGTTTACCCCCCGGTGAGCAGTTCTTC.

J is TRBJ1-1 and V is TRBV30; D unclear. Germline V lookup: CDR1 GTSNPN, CDR2 SVGIG (reference sequence). The CDR3 runs 13 residues. V was trimmed by 2 bases and J by 6 bases, leaving 13 bases between them. The DNA of the CDR3 is TGTGCCTGGAGTCCGGGTCTGGGAGCTGAAGCTTTCTTT. Amino acid sequence: CAWSPGLGAEAFF.

The chain employs TRBV3-1 (or the pseudogene TRBV3-2) and TRBJ2-3; TRBD2 aligns across 9 bases. The V gene's germline CDR1 is LGHDT and CDR2 YNNKEL (reference sequence). The ends lost 1 base at V and 4 bases at J; junction bases unmatched: 6. The CDR3 is 16 amino acids. In nucleotides, the CDR3 is TGTGCCAGCAGCCAAGGTGGCGGGGGGGCCGCAGATACGCAGTATTTT. It codes for CASSQGGGGAADTQYF.

The chain employs TRBV10-3 and TRBJ2-4, with D perhaps TRBD1 (5 bases). This CDR3 is 17 amino acids long. The ends were cut back, 0 bases at V and 1 base at J, with 13 bases in the middle. The germline CDR1 and CDR2 sequences are ENHRY and SYGVKD. The CDR3 sequence: CAISESNQGPAKNIQYF. CDR3 coding DNA: TGTGCCATCAGTGAGTCTAACCAGGGCCCTGCCAAAAACATTCAGTACTTC.

In its sample, this clone was seen a few times. The gene calls are TRBV3-1 (or the pseudogene TRBV3-2) and TRBJ2-3, with a tentative D call TRBD2 (7 bases). Germline-derived CDR1 and CDR2 are LGHDT and YNNKEL (reference sequence). The V and J ends lost 4 bases and 3 bases respectively, with 17 bases between them. This CDR3 contains 16 residues. The CDR3 bases are TGTGCCAGCAGCCTAACGACGGGGGGCCCAACAGATACGCAGTATTTT. Protein: CASSLTTGGPTDTQYF.

This chain joins TRBV2 and TRBJ2-1; D unresolved. The germline V and J ends were trimmed by 5 bases and 4 bases, with 3 bases remaining between them. The CDR3 covers 11 residues. Germline CDR1 and CDR2: SNHLY and FYNNEI. The CDR3 loop reads CASSTYNEQFF. The DNA of the CDR3 is TGTGCCAGCAGTACTTACAATGAGCAGTTCTTC.